The 4 T cell receptor beta chains below come from one sample, sequenced in a study of blood T cell repertoires in COVID-19 (dated by TCRdb to about 2020). Library prep was done by the immunoSEQ multiplex PCR assay. TCRdb stores this immuneACCESS table with in-frame sequences only. Part of the clones is absent; in the studies checked, under half of the shortfall reflects unresolved V genes, and no reason is known for the rest. Within this sample are approximately 330,000 clones, with roughly 89% of them counted one time only. Together, the top ten hold roughly 9.9% of the sample. The sequenced sample was peripheral blood. All receptors come from a young man with COVID-19, enrolled during active disease.

The chain has TRBV19 and TRBJ1-5; 8 nucleotides match TRBD1. Looked up from germline, CDR1 is LNHDA and CDR2 is SQIVND (reference sequence). With V trimmed by 5 bases and J by 3 bases, 18 bases remained unmatched. The CDR3 runs to 19 residues. The CDR3 DNA reads TGTGCCAGTAGTTCCTTACCGGGACAGGACTTTAATAACAATCAGCCCCAGCATTTT. Protein: CASSSLPGQDFNNNQPQHF.

The DNA of the CDR3 is TGTGCCAGCAGCTTACTACTGGGGACAGGGTATGGCTACACCTTC. This encodes CASSLLLGTGYGYTF. The chain employs TRBV7-2 and TRBJ1-2, with 9 bases aligning to TRBD1. The germline gives CDR1 SGHTA, CDR2 FQGNSA. The CDR3 consists of 15 residues. The V gene end was trimmed by 2 bases and the J gene end by 5 bases; junction bases not matched to a gene: 6.

V gene TRBV16 combines with J gene TRBJ2-1, with 7 positions matching TRBD1. Unmatched junction bases numbered 3, after V lost 4 bases and J lost 3 bases. The CDR3 loop spans 14 amino acids. Germline V gene data show CDR1 as KGHSY and CDR2 as FQNENV. The CDR3 nucleotides are TGTGCCAGCAGCCGTCGGGACAGCTACAATGAGCAGTTCTTC. Protein sequence: CASSRRDSYNEQFF.

The chain couples TRBV19 to TRBJ2-7; 12 positions match TRBD1. This CDR3 comprises 20 residues. J gave up 0 bases and V 9 bases, and 21 bases lay outside the gene matches. From germline, CDR1 is LNHDA and CDR2 SQIVND (reference sequence). The CDR3 DNA reads as TGTGCCAGCGCCGGGACAGGGGGCCACCGGGACACCCGCAGCTCCTACGAGCAGTACTTC. This translates into CASAGTGGHRDTRSSYEQYF.